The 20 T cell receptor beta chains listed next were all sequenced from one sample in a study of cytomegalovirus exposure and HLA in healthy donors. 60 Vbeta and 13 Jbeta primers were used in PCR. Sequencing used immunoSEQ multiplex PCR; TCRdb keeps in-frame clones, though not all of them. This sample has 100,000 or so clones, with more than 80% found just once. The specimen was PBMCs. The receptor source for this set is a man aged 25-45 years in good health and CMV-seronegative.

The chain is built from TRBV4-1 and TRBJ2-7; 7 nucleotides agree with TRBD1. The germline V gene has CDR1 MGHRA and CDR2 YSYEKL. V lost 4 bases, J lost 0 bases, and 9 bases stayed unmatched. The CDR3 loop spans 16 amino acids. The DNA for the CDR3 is TGCGCCAGCAGCCTATACCCGACAGGGCGCTCCTACGAGCAGTACTTC. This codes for CASSLYPTGRSYEQYF.

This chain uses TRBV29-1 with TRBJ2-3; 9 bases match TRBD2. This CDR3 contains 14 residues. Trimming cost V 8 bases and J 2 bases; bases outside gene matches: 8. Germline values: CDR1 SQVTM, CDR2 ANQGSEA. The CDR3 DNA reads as TGCAGCCTTGCGGGGGGGGAGTCCACAGATACGCAGTATTTT. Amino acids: CSLAGGESTDTQYF.

The CDR3 region has the DNA TGTGCCAGCAGATCGGCACAGACGGGCAATCAGCCCCAGCATTTT. Residues: CASRSAQTGNQPQHF. The chain joins TRBV28 to TRBJ1-5, with D unresolved. Trimming pared 6 bases from V and 2 bases from J, leaving 14 bases between. In germline, CDR1 is MDHEN, CDR2 SYDVKM. CDR3 length: 15 amino acids. Full variable domain (rest looked up from reference TRBV28 and TRBJ1-5): DVKVTQSSRYLVKRTGEKVFLECVQDMDHENMFWYRQDPGLGLRLIYFSYDVKMKEKGDIPEGYSVSREKKERFSLILESASTNQTSMYLCASRSAQTGNQPQHFGDGTRLSIL.

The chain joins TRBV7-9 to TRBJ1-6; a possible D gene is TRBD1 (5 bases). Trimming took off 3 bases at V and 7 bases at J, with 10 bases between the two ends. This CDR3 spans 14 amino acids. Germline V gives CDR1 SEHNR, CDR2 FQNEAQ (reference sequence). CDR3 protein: CASSFGHLNSPLHF. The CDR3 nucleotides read TGTGCCAGCAGCTTTGGACACTTAAATTCACCCCTCCACTTT. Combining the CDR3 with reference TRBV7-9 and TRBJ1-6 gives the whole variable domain DTGVSQNPRHKITKRGQNVTFRCDPISEHNRLYWYRQTLGQGPEFLTYFQNEAQLEKSRLLSDRFSAERPKGSFSTLEIQRTEQGDSAMYLCASSFGHLNSPLHFGNGTRLTVT.

The CDR3 DNA follows: TGTGCCAGTAGTATTTTCGAGAATCAGCCCCAGCATTTT. Its translation: CASSIFENQPQHF. This rearrangement joins TRBV19 to TRBJ1-5; no firm D call. V was shortened by 3 bases and J by 4 bases, with 7 bases between the two germline ends. This CDR3 contains 13 residues. The germline V gene encodes CDR1 LNHDA and CDR2 SQIVND (reference sequence).

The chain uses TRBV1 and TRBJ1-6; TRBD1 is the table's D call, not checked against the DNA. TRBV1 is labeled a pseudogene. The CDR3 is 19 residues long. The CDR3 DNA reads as TGCACCAGCAGCCAAGGTCCCAGGGGGCTCTTTTCCTATAATTCACCCCTCCACTTT. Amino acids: CTSSQGPRGLFSYNSPLHF.

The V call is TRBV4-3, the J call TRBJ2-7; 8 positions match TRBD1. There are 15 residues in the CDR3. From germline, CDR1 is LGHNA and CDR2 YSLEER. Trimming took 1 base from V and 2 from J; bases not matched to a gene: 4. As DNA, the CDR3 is TGCGCCAGCAGCCAAGTCAGGACAGGGACCTACGAGCAGTACTTC. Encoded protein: CASSQVRTGTYEQYF.

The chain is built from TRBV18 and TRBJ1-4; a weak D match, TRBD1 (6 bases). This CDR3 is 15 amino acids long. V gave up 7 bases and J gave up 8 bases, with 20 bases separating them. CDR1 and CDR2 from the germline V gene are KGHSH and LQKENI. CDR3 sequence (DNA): TGTGCCAGCTTACTAGAGGCGGGGGGCGAAGAAAAACTGTTTTTT. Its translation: CASLLEAGGEEKLFF.

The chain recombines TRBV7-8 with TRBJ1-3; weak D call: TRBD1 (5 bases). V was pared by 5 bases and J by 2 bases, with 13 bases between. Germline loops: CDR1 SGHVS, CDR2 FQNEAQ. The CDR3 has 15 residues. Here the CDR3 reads CASSLSGGPGNTIYF. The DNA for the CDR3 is TGTGCCAGCAGCCTTTCGGGGGGTCCTGGAAACACCATATATTTT.

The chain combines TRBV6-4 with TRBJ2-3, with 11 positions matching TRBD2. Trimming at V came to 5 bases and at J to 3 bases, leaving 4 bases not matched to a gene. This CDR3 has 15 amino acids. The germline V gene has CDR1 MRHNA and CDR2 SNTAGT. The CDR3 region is CASSKASGGTDTQYF. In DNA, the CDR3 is TGTGCCAGCAGTAAAGCTAGCGGGGGGACAGATACGCAGTATTTT.

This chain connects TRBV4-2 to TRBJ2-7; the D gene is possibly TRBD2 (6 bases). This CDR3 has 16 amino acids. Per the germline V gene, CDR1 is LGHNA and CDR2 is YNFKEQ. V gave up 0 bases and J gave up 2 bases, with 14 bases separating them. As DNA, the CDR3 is TGTGCCAGCAGCCAAGATTACCTAGCGAAGGCCTACGAGCAGTACTTC. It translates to CASSQDYLAKAYEQYF.

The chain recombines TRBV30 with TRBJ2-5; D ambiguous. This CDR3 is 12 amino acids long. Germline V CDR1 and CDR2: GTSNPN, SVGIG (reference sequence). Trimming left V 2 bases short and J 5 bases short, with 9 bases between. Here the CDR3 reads CAWSPNGETQYF. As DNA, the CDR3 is TGTGCCTGGAGTCCAAACGGGGAGACCCAGTACTTC.

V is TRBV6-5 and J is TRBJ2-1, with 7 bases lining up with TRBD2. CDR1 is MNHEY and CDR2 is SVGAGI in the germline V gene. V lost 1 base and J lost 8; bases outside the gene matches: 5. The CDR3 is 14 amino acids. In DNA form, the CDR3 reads TGTGCCAGCAGTTACTTTAGCGGGCCGGATGAGCAGTTCTTC. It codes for CASSYFSGPDEQFF.

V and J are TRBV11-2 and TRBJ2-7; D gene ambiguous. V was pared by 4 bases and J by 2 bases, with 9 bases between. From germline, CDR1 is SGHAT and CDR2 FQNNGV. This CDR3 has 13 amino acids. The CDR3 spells CASSSLRAYEQYF. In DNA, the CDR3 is TGTGCCAGCAGCTCACTCCGGGCCTACGAGCAGTACTTC.

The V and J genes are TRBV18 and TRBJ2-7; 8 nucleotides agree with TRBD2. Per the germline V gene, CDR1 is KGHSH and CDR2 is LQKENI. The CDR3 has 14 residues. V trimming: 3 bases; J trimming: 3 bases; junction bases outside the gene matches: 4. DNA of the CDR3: TGTGCCAGCTCACCTCCGGGAGGGAGCTACGAGCAGTACTTC. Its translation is CASSPPGGSYEQYF.

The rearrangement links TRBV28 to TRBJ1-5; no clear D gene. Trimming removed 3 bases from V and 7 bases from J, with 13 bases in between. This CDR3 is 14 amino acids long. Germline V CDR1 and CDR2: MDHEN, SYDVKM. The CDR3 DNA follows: TGTGCCAGCAGTTTCTTGGGGTCGGGACAGCCCCAGCATTTT. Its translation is CASSFLGSGQPQHF.

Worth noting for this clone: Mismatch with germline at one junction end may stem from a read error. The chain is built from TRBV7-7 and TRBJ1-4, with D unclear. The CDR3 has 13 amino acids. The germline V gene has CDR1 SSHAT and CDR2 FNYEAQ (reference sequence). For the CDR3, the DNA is TGTGCTAGCAGCTTAGGAGAGAATGAAAAACTGTTTTTT. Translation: CASSLGENEKLFF.

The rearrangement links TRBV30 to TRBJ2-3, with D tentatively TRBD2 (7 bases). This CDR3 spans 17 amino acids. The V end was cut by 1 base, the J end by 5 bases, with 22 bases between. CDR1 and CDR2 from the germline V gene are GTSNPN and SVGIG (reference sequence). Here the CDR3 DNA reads TGTGCCTGGAGTGAGGGGCTAGGGGGGGATGAGAGAGATACGCAGTATTTT. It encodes CAWSEGLGGDERDTQYF.

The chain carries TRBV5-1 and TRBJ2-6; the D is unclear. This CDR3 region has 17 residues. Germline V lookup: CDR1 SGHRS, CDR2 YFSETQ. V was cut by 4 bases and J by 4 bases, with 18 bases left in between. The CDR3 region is CASSLYVVASGANVLTF. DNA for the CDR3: TGCGCCAGCAGCCTCTACGTCGTTGCTTCGGGGGCCAACGTCCTGACTTTC.

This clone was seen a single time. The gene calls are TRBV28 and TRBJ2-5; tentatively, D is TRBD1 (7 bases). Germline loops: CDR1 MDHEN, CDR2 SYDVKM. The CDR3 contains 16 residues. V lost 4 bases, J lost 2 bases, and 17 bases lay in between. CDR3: CASSSQGWGVQETQYF. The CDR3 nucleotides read TGTGCCAGCAGTTCACAGGGGTGGGGGGTTCAAGAGACCCAGTACTTC. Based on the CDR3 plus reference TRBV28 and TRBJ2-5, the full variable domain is DVKVTQSSRYLVKRTGEKVFLECVQDMDHENMFWYRQDPGLGLRLIYFSYDVKMKEKGDIPEGYSVSREKKERFSLILESASTNQTSMYLCASSSQGWGVQETQYFGPGTRLLVL.